A single T cell receptor (beta chain) is shown here with its context. The data are from a study of blood T cell repertoires in COVID-19. About the research overall: Specimens from acute and convalescent COVID-19 originated in the United States, Italy and Spain. Sources were T cells, B-cell-depleted T cells, or PBMCs; the material itself was cDNA or gDNA.

Methods used by the authors: The authors estimated nucleated cell counts from reference gene primer amplification. Sequenced by immunoSEQ multiplex PCR; TCRdb stores in-frame clones only, minus some. That table gives V, J and clone size, and the DNA gave D and trimming. The table lists approximately 260,000 clones, approximately 83% of them singletons, with more than 9.5% in the top ten. V lost 3 bases, J lost 4 bases, and 1 base stayed unmatched. The CDR3 extends over 14 amino acids. The germline V gene has CDR1 SGDLS and CDR2 YYNGEE. This chain links TRBV9 with TRBJ2-3; 11 bases are a match to TRBD2. This receptor was obtained from a woman aged 70-85 years with acute or convalescent COVID-19. The source material was peripheral blood. The CDR3 DNA reads as TGTGCCAGCAGCGAGGGACTAGCGGCAGATACGCAGTATTTT. This translates into CASSEGLAADTQYF.